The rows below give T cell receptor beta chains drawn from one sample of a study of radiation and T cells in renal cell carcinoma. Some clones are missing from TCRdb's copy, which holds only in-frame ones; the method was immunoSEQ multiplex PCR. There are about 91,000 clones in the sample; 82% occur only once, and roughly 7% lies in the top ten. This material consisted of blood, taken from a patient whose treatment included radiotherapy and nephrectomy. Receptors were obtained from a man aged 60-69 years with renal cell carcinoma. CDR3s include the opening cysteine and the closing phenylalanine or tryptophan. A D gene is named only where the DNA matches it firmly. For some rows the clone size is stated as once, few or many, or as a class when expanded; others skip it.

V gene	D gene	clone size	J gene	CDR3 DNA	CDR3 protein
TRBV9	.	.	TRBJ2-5	TGTGCCAGCAGCGACGGACTAAAAGAGACCCAGTACTTC	CASSDGLKETQYF
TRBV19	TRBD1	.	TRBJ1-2	TGTGCCAGTACCCAACAGGGGGCTTATGGCTACACCTTC	CASTQQGAYGYTF
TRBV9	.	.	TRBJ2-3	TGTGCCAGCAGCGTAGCTTCAGGTCCCGGGGGCACAGATACGCAGTATTTT	CASSVASGPGGTDTQYF
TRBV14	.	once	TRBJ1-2	TGTGCCAGCAGTCGCGCCGGGGCGGGAGGCTACACCTTC	CASSRAGAGGYTF
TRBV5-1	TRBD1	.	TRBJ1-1	TGCGCCAGCAGCCTCGGAGGACAGGCCCATGAAGCTTTCTTT	CASSLGGQAHEAFF
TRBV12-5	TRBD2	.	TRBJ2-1	TGTGCTAGTGGTTTCGGGACTAGCGGGAGGAGCTCCTACAATGAGCAGTTCTTC	CASGFGTSGRSSYNEQFF
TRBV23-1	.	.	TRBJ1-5	TGCGCCAGCAGTCAATCCCCTACAGGAGACCAAAATCAGCCCCAGCATTTT	CASSQSPTGDQNQPQHF
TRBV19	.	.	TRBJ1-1	TGTGCCAGTAGTATAGGGGATAACACTGAAGCTTTCTTT	CASSIGDNTEAFF
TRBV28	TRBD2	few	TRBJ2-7	TGTGCCAGCAGGGACCTAGCGGGAGGTTCGCGCGAGCAGTACTTC	CASRDLAGGSREQYF
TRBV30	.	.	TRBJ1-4	TGTGCCTGGAGTGACCCATTATTTTCGCCAAAACTGTTTTTT	CAWSDPLFSPKLFF
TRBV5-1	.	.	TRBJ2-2	TGCGCCAGCAGTCTCCAGACAGCCTATACCGGGGAGCTGTTTTTT	CASSLQTAYTGELFF
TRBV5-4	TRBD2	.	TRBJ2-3	TGTGCCAGCAGCCCTGGGCCTAGCGGTTCTAGCACAGATACGCAGTATTTT	CASSPGPSGSSTDTQYF
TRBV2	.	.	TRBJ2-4	TGTGCCAGCAGTGAAGGGGGATTAGCCAAAAACATTCAGTACTTC	CASSEGGLAKNIQYF
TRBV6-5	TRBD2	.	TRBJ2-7	TGTGCCAGCAGCCCCCCCCTAGCGGGACGGTACGAGCAGTACTTC	CASSPPLAGRYEQYF
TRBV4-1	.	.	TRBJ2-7	TGCGCCAGCAGCCAAGTGCGAACAGGGTACAAGGGCGAGCAGTACTTC	CASSQVRTGYKGEQYF
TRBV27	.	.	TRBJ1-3	TGTGCCAGCAGTTTGGGCGTGAGCTCTGGAAACACCATATATTTT	CASSLGVSSGNTIYF
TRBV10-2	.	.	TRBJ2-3	TGCGCCAGCAGTCGGGGTACGGATACGCAGTATTTT	CASSRGTDTQYF
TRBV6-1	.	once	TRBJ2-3	TGTGCCAGCAGCAGGAGGGCGAGGACAGATACGCAGTATTTT	CASSRRARTDTQYF
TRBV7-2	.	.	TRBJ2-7	TGTGCCAGCAGCTCGCAAGGTGGAGGCTACGAGCAGTACTTC	CASSSQGGGYEQYF
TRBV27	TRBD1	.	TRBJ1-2	TGTGCCAGCAGTCCCCGACAGGGGGCCGTATATGGCTACACCTTC	CASSPRQGAVYGYTF
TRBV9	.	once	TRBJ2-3	TGTGCCAGCAGCGTAGGGGGAGCAGATACGCAGTATTTT	CASSVGGADTQYF
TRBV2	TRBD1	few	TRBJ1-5	TGTGCCAGCTACCGGGACAGGGGTCAGCCCCAGCATTTT	CASYRDRGQPQHF
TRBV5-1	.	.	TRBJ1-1	TGCGCCAGCAGCTTGGAGGCCAGTTACACTGAAGCTTTCTTT	CASSLEASYTEAFF
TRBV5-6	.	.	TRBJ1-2	TGTGCCAGCAGCTTGGGAATGGGGGGACACTATGGCTACACCTTC	CASSLGMGGHYGYTF